This entry concerns a single T cell receptor (beta chain). This was the immunoSEQ v3 assay. Libraries were prepared by immunoSEQ multiplex PCR; TCRdb keeps only in-frame clonotypes and omits some of them. The table includes 52,000 or so clones, about 81% detected once. Trimming left V 4 bases short and J 1 base short, with 22 bases between. The CDR3 spans 18 residues. The germline gives CDR1 SGHVS, CDR2 FQNEAQ. This sample was taken from a study of TIL therapy for anti-PD-1-resistant metastatic lung cancer. Study summary: Patients had a median age of about 50 years (range roughly 38-85).

The time point here: pre-treatment sample, taken before nivolumab and TIL therapy. The V and J genes are TRBV7-8 and TRBJ1-1, with a weak D call TRBD1 (5 bases). Sequenced here: blood, sampled at baseline. The sequence was collected from a person aged 25 to 79 with non-small cell lung cancer. The CDR3 nucleotides are TGTGCCAGCAGCTCGAGGAAGGACCGGCGGGGCAGGAACACTGAAGCTTTCTTT. This codes for CASSSRKDRRGRNTEAFF.